This T cell receptor beta chain derives from a study of blood T cells in healthy people across ages. As for this clonotype: The antigen remains undetermined.

The study's findings and limits: Across the age range, TCR beta diversity per million T cells fell in a roughly linear way. As naive T cell percentage varied, TCR beta diversity correlated strongly with it. Whereas aged donors had fewer naive CD4+ cells, long-lived donors had more of them and higher diversity.

For the second PCR, which ran for about 6 to 12 cycles, a sample-barcoded 5' primer and a J-beta primer mix were used. Every sample gave at least 2.5 million paired-end reads containing CDR3. TCRdb re-derived calls from the 5' RACE reads in MiXCR, one entry per CDR3 protein. The sample lists about 1.8 million distinct CDR3 sequences; roughly 52% were seen once. CDR1 and CDR2 from the germline V gene are SGHVS and FQNEAQ. This CDR3 has 14 amino acids. Trimming removed 0 bases at V and 6 bases at J, with 11 bases between. The sequencing sample was made of blood. The chain carries TRBV7-8 and TRBJ1-2, with D tentatively TRBD1 (6 bases). The receptor was isolated from a woman between 35 and 50 years old in good health. The CDR3 sequence is CASSLAGRGDGYTF. CDR3 in DNA: TGTGCCAGCAGCTTAGCGGGCAGGGGAGATGGCTACACCTTC.